The source of this T cell receptor (beta chain) is a study of cytomegalovirus exposure and HLA in healthy donors listed by TCRdb under 2017. General notes on the study: An earlier analysis of approximately 640 of the donors reported about 290 Gb of sequence data and roughly 110 million unique TCR beta sequences from 150 million to 200 million T cells. An early release that covered fewer than 800 HLA-typed donors contained about 290 gigabases of sequencing data and tens of millions of unique TCR sequences. Among the 398 genotyped donors, about 85% belonged to the genetic ancestry cluster associated with self-reported Caucasian donors. The study aimed to test whether cataloging public T cell receptors could reveal signatures of past pathogen exposure. The T cell repertoires of some 670 subjects were profiled by immunosequencing and related to cytomegalovirus serostatus. Along with the roughly 710-subject first cohort, a separate validation cohort of about 110 different subjects was used. To predict cytomegalovirus infection status, the study brought together high-throughput TCR immunosequencing, statistical association of individual TCRs with disease status, and machine learning. In a later analysis, previously published TCR beta repertoires from 666 donors were re-analyzed and high-resolution HLA genotyping was added so that TCR occurrence patterns could be studied. The later analysis used no new phenotypic data to find candidate immune exposures, relying instead on TCR beta sequences and their occurrence across donors. In an earlier analysis of 500 to 650 of the donors, high-throughput TCR beta sequencing was used to judge whether each TCR beta V gene segment behaved as functional or pseudogenic. Donor age, sex, ethnicity and CMV serostatus were compiled together with the repertoire data. In a later genetic analysis, genome-wide SNP genotypes for about three fifths of the roughly 670 donors were used, and that subset was treated as a discovery cohort. All discovery cohort repertoires had been generated on a single sequencing platform. HLA typing included class I and class II loci at four-digit resolution. The number of typed donors differed by locus: 629-630 for A, B, C, DRB1 and DQB1; roughly 510 for DQA1; approximately 600 for DPA1; and around 450 for DPB1. About five DR-DQ haplotypes were treated as single units for association and clustering because of strong linkage in the cohort. On average, about 240,000 unique TCR beta nucleotide sequences were sequenced per donor among 398 genotyped donors of the cohort, with 15% to 20% of those sequences being non-productive.

The method was the immunoSEQ multiplex PCR assay. For the multiplex PCR, a mixture combining 60 forward primers for TCR Vbeta segments and 13 reverse primers for TCR Jbeta segments was used. Amplification of the CDR3 region of rearranged TCR beta genes was performed with a multiplex PCR assay on genomic DNA. On the Illumina HiSeq System, the amplified TCR beta libraries were sequenced as 87-base-pair reads. Concerning the study's data processing: Across the 700 or so repertoires, a later analysis counted tens of millions of unique TCR beta chains, 9.5 million to 12 million of which were shared by at least two donors. A nearest-neighbor algorithm error-corrected the raw reads and collapsed the reads into unique sequences, merging closely related sequences to remove PCR and sequencing errors. To assign V, D and J gene segments, CDR3 sequences were aligned to IMGT reference sequences. For a sequence to be retained, a match of at least six nucleotides was required to both a V gene segment and a J gene segment. A rearrangement counted as productive if the CDR3 had no stop codons and remained in frame with V and J, and every other rearrangement counted as non-productive. Following IMGT convention, CDR3 was defined as the stretch from the second conserved V-encoded cysteine up to the conserved J-encoded phenylalanine. The earlier analysis of around 640 of the donors excluded sequences that lacked an unambiguous match to a single V gene segment. An earlier analysis of fewer than 750 of the donors classified V segments as functional when productive rearrangements were above 56.7% and as segregating when the standard deviation between donors was above 5%. A statistical classification framework was developed to diagnose cytomegalovirus status using the catalog of TCR beta chain sequences. A later analysis assigned V and J genes by comparing TCR nucleotide sequences with IMGT/GENE-DB human TR gene sequences. Using the TCRdist pipeline, a later analysis assigned CDR3 sequences along with most-parsimonious VDJ recombination scenarios. A later analysis defined each TCR beta chain by its CDR3 amino acid sequence plus V-gene family, and excluded reads lacking a unique V-gene family. In a later analysis, 550 to 650 highly shared, low-generation-probability nucleotide sequences were removed to address suspected cross-contamination and a sequencing artifact. For each public chain, a later analysis derived a clonal expansion index from normalized ranks of inferred template counts within each repertoire. In a later analysis, generation probabilities were computed using a VDJ recombination model fitted to out-of-frame rearrangements, and the results were checked against IGoR. In a later analysis, TCR-TCR, TCR-HLA and TCR-CMV co-occurrence was scored with hypergeometric tests, and a repertoire-size bias correction was applied to TCR pairs. To estimate false discovery rates, a later analysis permuted the HLA or CMV assignments 20 times. In a later analysis, co-occurring TCRs were grouped using DBSCAN, with TCRdist sequence similarity added in when clustering inside HLA-allele-positive subsets. Co-occurrence clustering excluded repertoires with fewer than 30,000 or more than 120,000 public chains, plus five with anomalous nucleotide sharing. Not all clones reach the TCRdb copy of this immuneACCESS table, which keeps in-frame sequences only. Checked studies attribute under half of the gap to unresolved V genes and leave the rest unexplained. That table supplies the V and J calls and clone size; D and trimming were determined from the DNA. A total of some 100,000 clones appear in this sample, 60% to 85% of them only once. Approximately 2.4% of the sample lies in the top ten.

The cohort was made up of roughly 670 healthy bone marrow donors. All cohort members were sampled while nominally healthy, although unrecorded immune exposures were likely present. The donor was CMV seronegative and was included in the group of under 450 seronegative cohort members. Every donor gave a peripheral blood sample, and the peripheral blood mononuclear cells from that sample were used for TCR beta sequencing. Genomic DNA extraction from the blood cell samples was performed with the Qiagen DNeasy Blood Extraction Kit. Turning to this clone: The antigen it binds to is not known. Per-nucleotide qualities are absent, and no much larger clonotype sits a single base away.

Study-wide findings and limitations: Cytomegalovirus status was reported to be diagnosed by the classifier with high specificity and sensitivity in both the original and validation cohorts. In a later analysis, most CMV-associated TCR beta chains were found to appear HLA-restricted, with HLA associations seemingly driven largely by CMV exposure. The only immune exposure information available for the cohort was CMV serostatus. Sequencing depth was assumed to be roughly uniform across donors in the presence/absence analyses, though that assumption may not hold. In this cohort, only TCR beta chains were sequenced, and detectable features were limited by the absence of alpha or paired-chain data. A further reported finding was that TCR beta sequences accurately predicted the HLA-A and HLA-B alleles for most subjects in the first cohort. According to a later analysis, TCR association rates differed among HLA loci, with DRB1 alleles showing the most associated TCRs and HLA-C alleles showing the fewest. Compared with the roughly 710-donor mean, donors in an Asian-associated ancestry cluster had fewer N-insertions in productive TCRs, according to a later genetic analysis. Broadly in line with IMGT annotations, most TCR beta V segments showed up in productive rearrangements about 90% or about 30% of the time in an earlier analysis of several hundred of the donors. In a later analysis, around 15,000 TCR beta sequences were associated with specific HLA alleles at a false discovery rate of 0.05. V-gene and J-gene trimming of TCR beta chains was associated with a missense DCLRE1C variant in a later genetic analysis, and the association was replicated in an independent cohort. Compared with equally common non-associated chains, HLA-associated TCR beta chains in a later analysis were more clonally expanded and had lower generation probabilities. The study gave a list of 150 to 200 TCR beta chains associated with cytomegalovirus. While some public TCRs were present in many individuals, most TCR sequences turned up only very rarely across donors. It was suggested by the authors that the approach could potentially be generalized to other disease states and immunological phenotypes. The sequencing pipeline was judged likely to have produced a cluster of highly shared sequence variants as a technical artifact. Strong co-occurrence of HLA alleles, especially DR and DQ, made assigning TCR associations to individual alleles difficult. HLA typing was unavailable for some donors at each locus, so association tests used only the typed subset. Three of the identified cytomegalovirus-associated TCR beta chains were confirmed in vitro to be specific for cytomegalovirus antigens. In a later analysis, several top co-occurrence clusters were reported to appear linked to parvovirus B19, influenza, CMV and Epstein-Barr virus. Approximately 16 rarely observed V segments, including chromosome 9 orphons, were excluded from the earlier analysis of a few hundred of the donors because counts were too low. Correlated functional status among segregating V segments might be attributable to linkage disequilibrium, but an unknown experimental factor could not be ruled out.

Sequenced material: PBMCs. The clonotype comes from a female donor in good health and CMV-seronegative.

The base sequence is TGTGCCACCAGCAGAGTTAAGCAGGGGGCCGAAAATGAGCAGTTCTTC. This is translated as CATSRVKQGAENEQFF. The chain couples TRBV15 to TRBJ2-1; a stretch of 8 junction bases matches TRBD1. Reading from cysteine to phenylalanine, the CDR3 counts 16 amino acids. CDR3 DNA only is kept here, 48 bases in frame from base 1. The CDR1 and CDR2 encoded by the germline V gene (reference sequence) are LNHNV and YYDKDF. After removal of 1 base from V and 7 bases from J, the junction retains 9 bases not matched to a gene.